Below are 20 T cell receptor beta chains sequenced from a single sample in a study of blood T cell repertoires in COVID-19. TCRdb's table, derived via immunoSEQ multiplex PCR, lists solely in-frame clones and lacks some. The sample lists roughly 230,000 clones; 90% were seen once. Sequences were obtained from peripheral blood. These TCRs come from a woman aged 60 to 75 with COVID-19, enrolled during active disease.

The chain employs TRBV3-1 (or the pseudogene TRBV3-2) and TRBJ1-1, with a weak D call TRBD1 (5 bases). The CDR3 extends over 13 amino acids. Germline assignment: CDR1 LGHDT and CDR2 YNNKEL (reference sequence). V lost 6 bases, J lost 5 bases, and 13 bases lay in between. The CDR3 DNA reads as TGTGCCAGCAGGCGGGAGCGGGGGACTGAAGCTTTCTTT. Encoded protein: CASRRERGTEAFF.

In the case of this clone: This CDR3 is also generated by other DNA sequences in the sample. This chain joins TRBV27 and TRBJ1-1; no reliable D call. V lost 3 bases and J 1 base, leaving 6 bases between the germline ends. The CDR3 has 13 amino acids. Germline lookup yields CDR1 MNHEY and CDR2 SMNVEV (reference sequence). The CDR3 DNA is TGTGCCAGCAGTTTCCGGGGGAACACTGAAGCTTTCTTT. Residues: CASSFRGNTEAFF.

This clone appeared a few times. V gene TRBV18 combines with J gene TRBJ1-2, with D unclear. V was pared by 8 bases and J by 3 bases, with 19 bases between. In germline, CDR1 is KGHSH, CDR2 LQKENI. This CDR3 region has 15 residues. The CDR3, as DNA: TGTGCCAGCAAGATGGCAGGCATGGTGGACTATGGCTACACCTTC. Translating gives CASKMAGMVDYGYTF. Full variable domain (missing parts from reference TRBV18 and TRBJ1-2): NAGVMQNPRHLVRRRGQEARLRCSPMKGHSHVYWYRQLPEEGLKFMVYLQKENIIDESGMPKERFSAEFPKEGPSILRIQQVVRGDSAAYFCASKMAGMVDYGYTFGSGTRLTVV.

The chain employs TRBV4-1 and TRBJ2-6; 8 bases align to TRBD1. The CDR3 has 18 amino acids. V lost 4 bases and J lost 4; bases outside the gene matches: 12. Germline loops: CDR1 MGHRA, CDR2 YSYEKL. The CDR3 is CASSLPGQGAPGANVLTF. DNA for the CDR3: TGCGCCAGCAGCCTTCCTGGGCAGGGGGCTCCCGGGGCCAACGTCCTGACTTTC.

V gene TRBV11-1 combines with J gene TRBJ2-5; TRBD1 matches 7 bases. Germline trimming cut 6 bases from V and 4 bases from J; bases unmatched to any gene: 8. Germline V lookup: CDR1 SGHAT, CDR2 FQDESV (reference sequence). The CDR3 covers 14 residues. CDR3 sequence: CASRWDRGVETQYF. The CDR3, as DNA: TGTGCCAGCAGGTGGGACAGAGGGGTAGAGACCCAGTACTTC. Complete variable domain (other parts from reference TRBV11-1 and TRBJ2-5): EAEVAQSPRYKITEKSQAVAFWCDPISGHATLYWYRQILGQGPELLVQFQDESVVDDSQLPKDRFSAERLKGVDSTLKIQPAELGDSAMYLCASRWDRGVETQYFGPGTRLLVL.

This sequence joins TRBV18 and TRBJ2-7, with TRBD1 identical over 8 bases. The V gene's germline CDR1 is KGHSH and CDR2 LQKENI. This CDR3 comprises 12 residues. Trimming at V came to 8 bases and at J to 5 bases, leaving 5 bases not matched to a gene. The DNA of the CDR3 is TGTGCCAGCGCGACAGGGGTCCACGAGCAGTACTTC. It yields the protein CASATGVHEQYF.

This rearrangement joins TRBV5-6 to TRBJ1-1; 10 positions agree with TRBD1. The CDR3 is 14 amino acids. The J segment lost 3 bases and the V segment lost 4 bases, leaving 3 bases of the junction unmatched. Per germline, CDR1 SGHDT and CDR2 YYEEEE. The CDR3 is CASSTGQGDTEAFF. CDR3 DNA: TGTGCCAGCAGCACCGGACAGGGGGACACTGAAGCTTTCTTT. Full variable domain (missing parts from reference TRBV5-6 and TRBJ1-1): DAGVTQSPTHLIKTRGQQVTLRCSPKSGHDTVSWYQQALGQGPQFIFQYYEEEERQRGNFPDRFSGHQFPNYSSELNVNALLLGDSALYLCASSTGQGDTEAFFGQGTRLTVV.

CDR3 region: CASSDGQGVNYGYTF. The CDR3 DNA reads as TGTGCCAGCAGTGACGGGCAGGGGGTTAACTATGGCTACACCTTC. V and J are TRBV6-4 and TRBJ1-2, with 7 bases identical to TRBD1. Germline V gives CDR1 MRHNA, CDR2 SNTAGT. The CDR3 runs to 15 residues. The ends lost 2 bases at V and 1 base at J; junction bases unmatched: 4.

The genes are TRBV5-1 and TRBJ2-5, with D hard to call. V lost 2 bases and J 2 bases, leaving 10 bases between the germline ends. There are 14 residues in the CDR3. CDR1 SGHRS and CDR2 YFSETQ come from the germline V gene. The CDR3: CASSFTPTQETQYF. The DNA of the CDR3 is TGCGCCAGCAGCTTTACACCAACGCAAGAGACCCAGTACTTC.

The rearrangement links TRBV7-8 to TRBJ1-2, with TRBD1 identical over 8 bases. CDR3 size: 14 residues. Germline V lookup: CDR1 SGHVS, CDR2 FQNEAQ. V shed 1 base, J shed 7 bases, and the junction held 5 bases outside the gene matches. DNA for the CDR3: TGTGCCAGCAGCTTAGGGACAGGGTCGGTTGGCTACACCTTC. It yields the protein CASSLGTGSVGYTF.

In this sample, this clone turned up once. V and J are TRBV3-1 (or the pseudogene TRBV3-2) and TRBJ2-3; D unresolved. Germline V gene lookup returns CDR1 LGHDT and CDR2 YNNKEL (reference sequence). Trimming took off 8 bases at V and 3 bases at J, with 15 bases between the two ends. CDR3 length: 14 residues. The CDR3 region is CASGIHGETDTQYF. In DNA form, the CDR3 reads TGTGCCAGCGGTATTCATGGAGAAACAGATACGCAGTATTTT.

The chain uses TRBV19 and TRBJ2-1; possibly TRBD1 for D (6 bases). V dropped 5 bases and J dropped 9 bases, with 14 bases sitting between them. CDR1 LNHDA and CDR2 SQIVND come from the germline V gene (reference sequence). The CDR3 consists of 13 residues. CDR3 residues: CASSPTGTFEQFF. CDR3 coding DNA: TGTGCCAGTAGTCCGACCGGGACATTTGAGCAGTTCTTC.

This clone showed up just once. The genes are TRBV4-1 and TRBJ2-2, with unresolved D. V lost 0 bases and J lost 2, with 4 bases in between. From germline, CDR1 is MGHRA and CDR2 YSYEKL. The CDR3 consists of 14 residues. The CDR3 is CASSQDQNTGELFF. In DNA form, the CDR3 reads TGCGCCAGCAGCCAAGACCAAAACACCGGGGAGCTGTTTTTT.

The chain carries TRBV6-5 and TRBJ1-1; D may be TRBD1 (6 bases). Germline values: CDR1 MNHEY, CDR2 SVGAGI. This CDR3 has 15 residues. The V gene lost 2 bases and the J gene lost 1 base, with 11 bases spanning the gap. CDR3: CASSYRTAWNTEAFF. The DNA of the CDR3 is TGTGCCAGCAGTTACCGGACAGCTTGGAACACTGAAGCTTTCTTT.

The J gene is TRBJ2-2, the V gene TRBV2; 8 bases match TRBD1. In germline, CDR1 is SNHLY, CDR2 FYNNEI. Trimming at V came to 7 bases and at J to 7 bases, leaving 8 bases not matched to a gene. CDR3 length: 14 amino acids. In DNA form, the CDR3 reads TGTGCCAGCATCCGGCAGGGGGCGGTCGGGGAGCTGTTTTTT. Encoded protein: CASIRQGAVGELFF. Full variable domain (remainder filled in from reference TRBV2 and TRBJ2-2): EPEVTQTPSHQVTQMGQEVILRCVPISNHLYFYWYRQILGQKVEFLVSFYNNEISEKSEIFDDQFSVERPDGSNFTLKIRSTKLEDSAMYFCASIRQGAVGELFFGEGSRLTVL.

This chain connects TRBV18 to TRBJ1-6; D perhaps matches TRBD1 (5 bases). The germline V and J ends were trimmed by 0 bases and 7 bases, with 7 bases remaining between them. CDR1 is KGHSH and CDR2 is LQKENI in the germline V gene. The CDR3 is made up of 14 amino acids. The CDR3 loop reads CASSPPGANSPLHF. In nucleotides, the CDR3 is TGTGCCAGCTCACCACCAGGGGCAAATTCACCCCTCCACTTT.

V gene TRBV4-1 combines with J gene TRBJ1-6; 8 bases are a match to TRBD1. The CDR3 covers 16 residues. The trim removed 0 bases at V and 7 bases at J, leaving 5 bases unmatched. Germline CDR1 is MGHRA and CDR2 is YSYEKL. The chain's CDR3 is CASSQEGTGVNSPLHF. Here the CDR3 DNA reads TGCGCCAGCAGCCAAGAGGGGACAGGCGTAAATTCACCCCTCCACTTT.

This clone was counted only a few times. The chain combines TRBV19 with TRBJ1-1; D not resolved. Germline CDR1 and CDR2: LNHDA and SQIVND (reference sequence). Trimming pared 3 bases from V and 1 base from J, leaving 9 bases between. The CDR3 contains 14 residues. The CDR3 DNA is TGTGCCAGTAGTATGGTCGCCGGGAACACTGAAGCTTTCTTT. Translating it yields CASSMVAGNTEAFF.

The chain couples TRBV7-9 to TRBJ1-1, with D perhaps TRBD1 (6 bases). Trimming stripped 4 bases from V and 1 base from J, with 13 bases between. There are 15 residues in the CDR3. Germline V gene data show CDR1 as SEHNR and CDR2 as FQNEAQ (reference sequence). Written as DNA, the CDR3 is TGTGCCAGCAGCTCGAGGACAGCTGAGAACACTGAAGCTTTCTTT. As protein: CASSSRTAENTEAFF.

The J gene is TRBJ1-1, the V gene TRBV10-3; D gene uncertain. CDR1 is ENHRY and CDR2 is SYGVKD in the germline V gene. CDR3 length equals 12 residues. V was shortened by 10 bases and J by 0 bases, with 9 bases between the two germline ends. As DNA, the CDR3 is TGTGCCACCGTGTCGGTGAACACTGAAGCTTTCTTT. Translating gives CATVSVNTEAFF.